This passage covers 22 T cell receptor beta chains from one sample sequenced in a study of identical twins. In TCRdb, the 5' RACE reads were re-called with MiXCR into one record per CDR3 protein. Of more than 400,000 distinct CDR3 sequences listed, roughly 15% are singletons. These data also featured in a second study, about yellow fever vaccine responses in identical twins.

Sequenced material: CD4+ T cells sorted from blood. The source is a woman aged 18-29 years in good health.

This clonotype has just a few counts. CDR3 sequence (DNA): TGTGCCAGCAGTTCTATCGGACGCGACAGGGGAATTGGTCGTTCTGGGGCCAACGTCCTGACTTTC. Residues: CASSSIGRDRGIGRSGANVLTF. This chain uses TRBV27 with TRBJ2-6, with 8 positions matching TRBD1. Germline V lookup: CDR1 MNHEY, CDR2 SMNVEV (reference sequence). CDR3 length: 22 amino acids. V lost 4 bases, J lost 1 base, and 21 bases stayed unmatched.

This clonotype was detected a few times. The chain carries TRBV10-3 and TRBJ2-7; D is possibly TRBD2 (6 bases). The CDR3 is made up of 14 amino acids. Germline V gene data show CDR1 as ENHRY and CDR2 as SYGVKD. V dropped 4 bases and J dropped 0 bases, with 10 bases sitting between them. CDR3 sequence reads: CAISGGLISYEQYF. DNA of the CDR3: TGTGCCATCAGTGGGGGACTGATCTCCTACGAGCAGTACTTC.

This clonotype was detected only a few times. The chain carries TRBV4-1 and TRBJ1-2; D not resolved. The CDR3 covers 15 residues. Germline loops: CDR1 MGHRA, CDR2 YSYEKL. Trimming shortened V by 0 bases and J by 5 bases, and 13 bases separated the two germline ends. The DNA for the CDR3 is TGCGCCAGCAGCCAAGATCGCAGTTCTTTTTATGGCTACACCTTC. As protein: CASSQDRSSFYGYTF.

This clonotype came up many times. The CDR3 here is CAIRDIANSPLHF. CDR3 nucleotides: TGTGCCATCAGAGACATAGCTAATTCACCCCTCCACTTT. This chain connects TRBV10-3 to TRBJ1-6; D unclear. The CDR3 extends over 13 amino acids. V lost 6 bases and J 6 bases, leaving 9 bases between the germline ends. CDR1 is ENHRY, CDR2 SYGVKD, per germline.

This clonotype has more than one count but fewer than ten. The chain combines TRBV18 with TRBJ2-1, with D uncertain. V lost 4 bases to trimming and J lost 4 bases, with 14 bases between them. The CDR3 has 15 amino acids. The germline CDR1 and CDR2 sequences are KGHSH and LQKENI. CDR3 loop: CASSLQPREYNEQFF. The CDR3, as DNA: TGTGCCAGCTCACTCCAGCCACGTGAATACAATGAGCAGTTCTTC.

J is TRBJ2-2 and V is TRBV7-3, with TRBD1 as a possible D gene (6 bases). Germline V gene data show CDR1 as SGHTA and CDR2 as FQGTGA. The V and J ends lost 4 bases and 2 bases respectively, with 17 bases between them. CDR3 length equals 17 residues. Here the CDR3 reads CASSSPPGQENTGELFF. DNA for the CDR3: TGTGCCAGCAGCTCCCCCCCGGGACAAGAAAACACCGGGGAGCTGTTTTTT. Full variable domain (missing parts from reference TRBV7-3 and TRBJ2-2): GAGVSQTPSNKVTEKGKYVELRCDPISGHTALYWYRQSLGQGPEFLIYFQGTGAADDSGLPNDRFFAVRPEGSVSTLKIQRTERGDSAVYLCASSSPPGQENTGELFFGEGSRLTVL.

This rearrangement joins TRBV5-1 to TRBJ2-7; possible D gene TRBD2, 6 bases. V was clipped by 5 bases and J by 7 bases, with 19 bases between them. CDR3 size: 14 residues. Looked up from germline, CDR1 is SGHRS and CDR2 is YFSETQ. CDR3 coding DNA: TGCGCCAGCAGGGAGACTCTCAGCCGGGGGGAGCAGTACGTC. This gives the protein CASRETLSRGEQYV.

This clonotype was seen a handful of times. This CDR3 is CASSLVPQGDYEQYF. The CDR3 DNA reads as TGCGCCAGCAGCTTGGTGCCGCAGGGCGACTACGAGCAGTACTTC. This chain joins TRBV5-1 and TRBJ2-7, with D maybe TRBD1 (5 bases). Germline-derived CDR1 and CDR2 are SGHRS and YFSETQ. The CDR3 length is 15 residues. Trimming cost V 0 bases and J 3 bases, with 13 bases left between them.

CDR3 region: CASSQQGGAANNEQFF. The CDR3 DNA sequence: TGTGCCAGCAGTCAGCAGGGAGGTGCGGCTAACAATGAGCAGTTCTTC. The chain is built from TRBV7-2 and TRBJ2-1; the D gene is possibly TRBD2 (6 bases). V lost 6 bases to trimming and J lost 5 bases, with 20 bases between them. This CDR3 contains 16 residues. Germline values: CDR1 SGHTA, CDR2 FQGNSA.

J is TRBJ2-1 and V is TRBV5-1, with unresolved D. The V and J ends lost 0 bases and 5 bases respectively, with 9 bases between them. CDR1 and CDR2 from the germline V gene are SGHRS and YFSETQ. The CDR3 extends over 14 amino acids. The chain's CDR3 is CASSLVGLNNEQFF. CDR3 DNA sequence: TGCGCCAGCAGCTTGGTTGGCTTGAACAATGAGCAGTTCTTC.

This clonotype has more than one count but fewer than ten. The rearrangement links TRBV19 to TRBJ1-5, with D perhaps matching TRBD1 (6 bases). V lost 3 bases and J lost 4, with 16 bases in between. The CDR3 is 16 amino acids. Germline CDR1 reads LNHDA; CDR2 reads SQIVND (reference sequence). Here the CDR3 reads CASSINGGRINQPQHF. The CDR3, as DNA: TGTGCCAGTAGTATTAACGGGGGGCGGATTAATCAGCCCCAGCATTTT.

This clonotype has more than one count but fewer than ten. The V call is TRBV29-1, the J call TRBJ2-1; perhaps TRBD2 as D (7 bases). V was trimmed by 6 bases and J by 8 bases, leaving 17 bases between them. This CDR3 is 13 amino acids long. Germline CDR1 SQVTM, CDR2 ANQGSEA. The CDR3 DNA sequence: TGCAGCGTAAACATGGGGGGGGGCGATGAGCAGTTCTTC. Residues: CSVNMGGGDEQFF.

There are a few counts of this clonotype. The rearrangement links TRBV5-1 to TRBJ2-1; the match to TRBD2 covers 13 bases. CDR3 length equals 16 residues. Germline CDR1 reads SGHRS; CDR2 reads YFSETQ. J was trimmed by 5 bases and V by 3 bases; bases with no gene match: 5. CDR3 loop: CASSSRLAGGNNEQFF. CDR3 nucleotides: TGCGCCAGCAGCTCAAGACTAGCGGGAGGCAACAATGAGCAGTTCTTC. Full variable domain (remainder filled in from reference TRBV5-1 and TRBJ2-1): KAGVTQTPRYLIKTRGQQVTLSCSPISGHRSVSWYQQTPGQGLQFLFEYFSETQRNKGNFPGRFSGRQFSNSRSEMNVSTLELGDSALYLCASSSRLAGGNNEQFFGPGTRLTVL.

This clonotype was seen a few times. The chain uses TRBV7-2 and TRBJ1-6; D uncertain. In germline, CDR1 is SGHTA, CDR2 FQGNSA. The CDR3 extends over 14 amino acids. V gave up 4 bases and J gave up 2 bases, with 6 bases separating them. The CDR3 bases are TGTGCCAGCAGCTACGGGACCTATAATTCACCCCTCCACTTT. Amino acid sequence: CASSYGTYNSPLHF. Full variable domain (outside the CDR3, taken from reference TRBV7-2 and TRBJ1-6): GAGVSQSPSNKVTEKGKDVELRCDPISGHTALYWYRQSLGQGLEFLIYFQGNSAPDKSGLPSDRFSAERTGGSVSTLTIQRTQQEDSAVYLCASSYGTYNSPLHFGNGTRLTVT.

This clonotype was found a few times. The chain is built from TRBV10-2 and TRBJ2-1, with 8 bases aligning to TRBD2. The V gene's germline CDR1 is WSHSY and CDR2 SAAADI. The V gene end was trimmed by 5 bases and the J gene end by 10 bases; junction bases not matched to a gene: 10. This CDR3 region has 14 residues. CDR3 sequence reads: CASSRGLDKQEQFF. In nucleotides, the CDR3 is TGCGCCAGCAGTAGGGGACTAGATAAACAGGAGCAGTTCTTC.

In its sample, this clonotype was seen a few times. The CDR3 loop is CAARAGGNEQFF. In DNA form, the CDR3 reads TGCGCCGCCAGGGCAGGAGGAAATGAGCAGTTCTTC. The V and J genes are TRBV5-1 and TRBJ2-1, with D possibly being TRBD1 or TRBD2 (5 bases each). CDR3 length equals 12 residues. Germline lookup yields CDR1 SGHRS and CDR2 YFSETQ. V lost 10 bases and J 7 bases, leaving 15 bases between the germline ends.

The V call is TRBV7-8, the J call TRBJ2-7, with 13 bases matching TRBD2. The CDR3 loop spans 15 amino acids. Per germline, CDR1 SGHVS and CDR2 FQNEAQ. V trimming: 5 bases; J trimming: 2 bases; junction bases outside the gene matches: 3. As DNA, the CDR3 is TGTGCCAGCAGCCTGACTAGCGGGGGGACCTACGAGCAGTACTTC. Translated, it gives CASSLTSGGTYEQYF.

This clonotype showed up many times. This chain uses TRBV10-3 with TRBJ1-1, with no clear D. This CDR3 comprises 15 residues. The germline gives CDR1 ENHRY, CDR2 SYGVKD. The V gene lost 0 bases and the J gene lost 4 bases, with 12 bases spanning the gap. The CDR3 DNA is TGTGCCATCAGTGAGTCGACTCATATTGGCACTGAAGCTTTCTTT. Translation: CAISESTHIGTEAFF.

This clonotype was observed a handful of times. The chain carries TRBV20-1 and TRBJ2-5, with 7 bases identical to TRBD1. Germline trimming cut 1 base from V and 5 bases from J; bases unmatched to any gene: 7. The CDR3 is made up of 14 amino acids. Germline loops: CDR1 DFQATT, CDR2 SNEGSKA (reference sequence). CDR3 DNA: TGCAGTGCTAGAGGACAGGGAAATCGGGAGACCCAGTACTTC. Residues: CSARGQGNRETQYF.

The rearrangement uses TRBV7-2 and TRBJ1-1; possibly TRBD1 for D (6 bases). Germline lookup yields CDR1 SGHTA and CDR2 FQGNSA. V was clipped by 5 bases and J by 4 bases, with 11 bases between them. The CDR3 runs to 13 residues. CDR3 sequence (DNA): TGTGCCAGCAGCCTGAGACAGGTCACTGAAGCTTTCTTT. This translates into CASSLRQVTEAFF.

The chain links TRBV12-3 or TRBV12-4 to TRBJ2-2; D unclear. The CDR3 extends over 14 amino acids. The V and J ends lost 3 bases and 9 bases respectively, with 14 bases between them. CDR3 sequence: CASSFAPGGRELFF. The CDR3 nucleotides are TGTGCCAGCAGTTTTGCCCCTGGCGGCCGGGAGCTGTTTTTT.

Here the CDR3 DNA reads TGTGCCAGCAGCCCCTGGGACTCCTACAATGAGCAGTTCTTC. Translated: CASSPWDSYNEQFF. The genes are TRBV13 and TRBJ2-1; D remains unclear. Per germline, CDR1 PRHDT and CDR2 FYEKMQ (reference sequence). This CDR3 contains 14 residues. The ends were cut back, 5 bases at V and 0 bases at J, with 8 bases in the middle.